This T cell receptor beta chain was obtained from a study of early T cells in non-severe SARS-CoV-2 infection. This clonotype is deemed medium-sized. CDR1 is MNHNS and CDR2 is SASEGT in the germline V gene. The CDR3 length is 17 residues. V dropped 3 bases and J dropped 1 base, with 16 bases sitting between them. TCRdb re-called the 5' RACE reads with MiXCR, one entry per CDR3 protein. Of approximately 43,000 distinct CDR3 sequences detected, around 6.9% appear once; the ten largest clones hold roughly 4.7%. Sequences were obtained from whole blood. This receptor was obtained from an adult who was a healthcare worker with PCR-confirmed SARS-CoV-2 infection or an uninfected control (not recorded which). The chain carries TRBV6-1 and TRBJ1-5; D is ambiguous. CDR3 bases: TGTGCCAGCAGTGACCCCCTACCTTCTAGGAGCAATCAGCCCCAGCATTTT. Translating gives CASSDPLPSRSNQPQHF.